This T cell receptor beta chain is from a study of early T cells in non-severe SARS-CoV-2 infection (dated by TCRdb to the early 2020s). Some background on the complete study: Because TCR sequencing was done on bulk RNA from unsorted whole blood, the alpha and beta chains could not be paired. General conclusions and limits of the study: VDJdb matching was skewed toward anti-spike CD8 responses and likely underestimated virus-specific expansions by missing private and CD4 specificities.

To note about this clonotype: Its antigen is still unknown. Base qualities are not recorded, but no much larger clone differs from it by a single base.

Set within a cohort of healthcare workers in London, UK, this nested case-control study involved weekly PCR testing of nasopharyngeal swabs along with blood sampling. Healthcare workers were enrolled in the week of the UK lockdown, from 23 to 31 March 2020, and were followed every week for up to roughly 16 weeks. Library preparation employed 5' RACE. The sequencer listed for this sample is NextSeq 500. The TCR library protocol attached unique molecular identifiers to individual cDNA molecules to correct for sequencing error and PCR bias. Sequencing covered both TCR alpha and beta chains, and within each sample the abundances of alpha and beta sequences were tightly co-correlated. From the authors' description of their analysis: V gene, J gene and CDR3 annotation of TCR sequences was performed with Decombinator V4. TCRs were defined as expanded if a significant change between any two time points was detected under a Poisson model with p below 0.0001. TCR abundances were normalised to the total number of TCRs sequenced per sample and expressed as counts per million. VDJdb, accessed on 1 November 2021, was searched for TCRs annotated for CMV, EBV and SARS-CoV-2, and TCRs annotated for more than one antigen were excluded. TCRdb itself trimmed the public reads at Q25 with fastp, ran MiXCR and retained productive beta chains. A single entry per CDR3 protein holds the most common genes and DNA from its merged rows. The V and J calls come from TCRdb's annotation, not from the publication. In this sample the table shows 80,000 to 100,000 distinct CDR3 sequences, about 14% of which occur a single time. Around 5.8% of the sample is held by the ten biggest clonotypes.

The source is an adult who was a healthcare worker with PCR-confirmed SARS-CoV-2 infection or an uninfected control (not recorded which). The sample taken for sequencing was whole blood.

CDR3 reads: CSVEGRDTYEQYF. The bases are TGCAGCGTTGAAGGCCGGGACACCTACGAGCAGTACTTC. The V and J genes are TRBV29-1 and TRBJ2-7, with TRBD1 as a weak D call on 6 bases. The junction shows trimming of 1 base on V and 2 bases on J, plus 9 bases between the germline ends. The CDR3, cysteine through phenylalanine, is 13 amino acids long. Here the CDR3 DNA is all that survives: 39 bases in frame from base 1. CDR1 and CDR2, looked up from the germline V gene, are SQVTM and ANQGSEA.